The 25 T cell receptor beta chains below all came from one sample that was sequenced in a study of cytomegalovirus exposure and HLA in healthy donors. PCR used 60 Vbeta primers and 13 Jbeta primers. Only in-frame clones appear in the TCRdb table, and some are missing; sequencing was by immunoSEQ multiplex PCR. The sample holds 150,000 to 200,000 clones, over 60% seen once. The specimen sequenced was PBMCs. The receptor source for this set is a girl aged 5 to 17 in good health and CMV-seronegative.

This clone has only one observation. V usage is TRBV5-4 and J usage is TRBJ1-1; 10 nucleotides align to TRBD1. Trimming at V came to 5 bases and at J to 0 bases, leaving 7 bases not matched to a gene. The CDR3 covers 16 residues. The germline V gene has CDR1 SGHNT and CDR2 YYREEE (reference sequence). CDR3 region: CASRLTGGLMNTEAFF. CDR3 sequence (DNA): TGTGCCAGCAGGTTGACAGGGGGCCTTATGAACACTGAAGCTTTCTTT.

This clone was counted between two and nine times. This sequence joins TRBV10-1 and TRBJ2-2; D remains unclear. CDR1 WNHNN and CDR2 SYGVQD come from the germline V gene (reference sequence). Deletions cut 7 bases from V and 7 bases from J, with 13 bases between. The CDR3 is made up of 13 amino acids. CDR3 DNA: TGCGCCAGCACCCGGGTCCGATACGGGGAGCTGTTTTTT. This encodes CASTRVRYGELFF.

This chain links TRBV5-5 with TRBJ2-3, with 15 bases that match TRBD2. Germline-derived CDR1 and CDR2 are SGHKS and YYEKEE (reference sequence). J was trimmed by 5 bases and V by 4 bases; bases with no gene match: 14. The CDR3 is made up of 19 amino acids. The CDR3 nucleotides read TGTGCCAGCAGCCCGAGGACTAGCGGGGGGGCAGAGAACAGAGATACGCAGTATTTT. Its translation: CASSPRTSGGAENRDTQYF.

In this sample, this clone turned up a few times. V usage is TRBV21-1 and J usage is TRBJ2-7; no DNA check was done on the table's D call, TRBD1. TRBV21-1 is a known pseudogene. There are 15 residues in the CDR3. CDR3 bases: TGTGCCAGCAGCAAGTTGACAGGGGTACCCTACGAGCAGTACTTC. This encodes CASSKLTGVPYEQYF.

The chain couples TRBV5-6 to TRBJ2-5; TRBD1 aligns across 8 bases. In germline, CDR1 is SGHDT, CDR2 YYEEEE. Trimming took 3 bases from V and 9 from J; bases not matched to a gene: 4. The CDR3 has 12 amino acids. The CDR3 nucleotides are TGTGCCAGCAGCTACCAGACAGGGGCCCAGTACTTC. It translates to CASSYQTGAQYF.

Here the CDR3 reads CASSLDGGGAEETQYF. The CDR3 bases are TGCGCCAGCAGCTTGGATGGCGGGGGGGCGGAAGAGACCCAGTACTTC. The V gene is TRBV5-1, the J gene TRBJ2-5; 9 bases align to TRBD2. The CDR3 length is 16 residues. Germline V CDR1 and CDR2: SGHRS, YFSETQ. Trimming removed 0 bases from V and 3 bases from J; junction bases left unmatched: 6.

In this sample, this clone turned up a few times. The genes are TRBV4-1 and TRBJ2-2; the D is unclear. From germline, CDR1 is MGHRA and CDR2 YSYEKL. The CDR3 sequence is 14 residues long. Trimming left V 3 bases short and J 5 bases short, with 10 bases between. As DNA, the CDR3 is TGCGCCAGCAGCCACCAGGAATTTACCGGGGAGCTGTTTTTT. Its translation: CASSHQEFTGELFF.

CDR3 nucleotide sequence: TGCGCCAGCAGCTCCTCCGGGACTACGATAGATACGCAGTATTTT. Residues: CASSSSGTTIDTQYF. V gene TRBV5-1 combines with J gene TRBJ2-3; 7 nucleotides line up with TRBD2. The CDR3 has 15 residues. J was trimmed by 5 bases and V by 3 bases; bases with no gene match: 9. Germline V gene sequence: CDR1 SGHRS, CDR2 YFSETQ.

This chain links TRBV6-5 with TRBJ2-1; 9 bases fit TRBD2. The germline gives CDR1 MNHEY, CDR2 SVGAGI. V trimming: 6 bases; J trimming: 6 bases; junction bases outside the gene matches: 9. This CDR3 is built from 15 residues. The DNA for the CDR3 is TGTGCCAGCAGCCGCGAGGGCGGGGGGGTCAATGAGCAGTTCTTC. It is translated as CASSREGGGVNEQFF.

The chain joins TRBV5-4 to TRBJ2-7; possibly TRBD2 for D (6 bases). In germline, CDR1 is SGHNT, CDR2 YYREEE (reference sequence). The CDR3 loop spans 17 amino acids. Trimming stripped 1 base from V and 6 bases from J, with 23 bases between. The CDR3 DNA reads TGTGCCAGCAGCTTGATGAGCAGTGGGCGGGGTTACGGCGAGCAGTACTTC. Its protein product is CASSLMSSGRGYGEQYF.

The gene calls are TRBV5-1 and TRBJ1-1, with 10 bases that match TRBD1. V lost 3 bases, J lost 11 bases, and 10 bases stayed unmatched. The CDR3 is 14 amino acids. Germline values: CDR1 SGHRS, CDR2 YFSETQ. Here the CDR3 reads CASSSPGQGFAAFF. CDR3 nucleotides: TGCGCCAGCAGCTCACCGGGACAGGGGTTTGCTGCTTTCTTT.

The chain uses TRBV7-8 and TRBJ1-5; the match to TRBD1 covers 10 bases. Germline V gene data show CDR1 as SGHVS and CDR2 as FQNEAQ. This CDR3 is 16 amino acids long. The J segment lost 3 bases and the V segment lost 6 bases, leaving 8 bases of the junction unmatched. The CDR3 spells CASRSGTGASNQPQHF. The CDR3 DNA sequence: TGTGCCAGCAGATCCGGGACAGGGGCGTCCAATCAGCCCCAGCATTTT.

V and J are TRBV7-2 and TRBJ2-7, with D unclear. The CDR3 sequence is 14 residues long. Germline CDR1 reads SGHTA; CDR2 reads FQGNSA. The germline V and J ends were trimmed by 1 base and 2 bases, with 9 bases remaining between them. The CDR3 protein is CASSLGASPYEQYF. In DNA form, the CDR3 reads TGTGCCAGCAGCTTAGGAGCGAGTCCCTACGAGCAGTACTTC. The variable domain in full, completed from reference TRBV7-2 and TRBJ2-7, reads GAGVSQSPSNKVTEKGKDVELRCDPISGHTALYWYRQSLGQGLEFLIYFQGNSAPDKSGLPSDRFSAERTGGSVSTLTIQRTQQEDSAVYLCASSLGASPYEQYFGPGTRLTVT.

The V gene is TRBV9, the J gene TRBJ2-7; D remains ambiguous. The ends were cut back, 4 bases at V and 4 bases at J, with 9 bases in the middle. Germline assignment: CDR1 SGDLS and CDR2 YYNGEE. This CDR3 is 12 amino acids long. CDR3 sequence (DNA): TGTGCCAGCAGCACTTCGATGTACGAGCAGTACTTC. Its protein product is CASSTSMYEQYF.

The J gene is TRBJ2-5, the V gene TRBV6-1, with 9 bases aligning to TRBD2. The CDR3 is 14 residues long. CDR1 and CDR2 (germline): MNHNS, SASEGT. V lost 5 bases and J lost 5; bases outside the gene matches: 6. CDR3 sequence: CASSLSGGRETQYF. CDR3 nucleotide sequence: TGTGCCAGCAGTCTCAGCGGGGGGCGGGAGACCCAGTACTTC.

The chain combines TRBV5-1 with TRBJ1-2; no clear D. Trimming removed 5 bases from V and 4 bases from J, with 12 bases in between. From germline, CDR1 is SGHRS and CDR2 YFSETQ. The CDR3 extends over 13 amino acids. The CDR3 is CASSPTDSYGYTF. DNA of the CDR3: TGCGCCAGCAGTCCCACAGATTCCTATGGCTACACCTTC.

The chain joins TRBV5-1 to TRBJ1-5; 8 nucleotides align to TRBD1. Germline-derived CDR1 and CDR2 are SGHRS and YFSETQ. V shed 4 bases and J 9 bases; nucleotides not matched to a gene: 12. This CDR3 is 15 amino acids long. The DNA of the CDR3 is TGCGCCAGCAGCCCCGGGACAGGACCTATCTTGCCCCAGCATTTT. It specifies CASSPGTGPILPQHF. Supplemented by reference TRBV5-1 and TRBJ1-5, the full variable domain reads KAGVTQTPRYLIKTRGQQVTLSCSPISGHRSVSWYQQTPGQGLQFLFEYFSETQRNKGNFPGRFSGRQFSNSRSEMNVSTLELGDSALYLCASSPGTGPILPQHFGDGTRLSIL.

The chain joins TRBV27 to TRBJ1-2, with 9 bases aligning to TRBD1. Germline V lookup: CDR1 MNHEY, CDR2 SMNVEV (reference sequence). The CDR3 totals 14 residues. V dropped 5 bases and J dropped 7; count of bases not matched to a gene: 8. CDR3 nucleotides: TGTGCCAGCAGTCTACAGGGGGCCCGGGGTGGCTACACCTTC. Translation: CASSLQGARGGYTF.

The V call is TRBV27, the J call TRBJ2-7, with TRBD1 identical over 7 bases. The CDR3 totals 12 residues. After removal of 6 bases from V and 3 bases from J, the junction contained 2 bases not matched to a gene. Germline V gene lookup returns CDR1 MNHEY and CDR2 SMNVEV (reference sequence). CDR3 DNA: TGTGCCAGCAGCGACAGGGTCTACGAGCAGTACTTC. Amino acid sequence: CASSDRVYEQYF.

The genes are TRBV5-6 and TRBJ1-6, with 9 bases matching TRBD1. The junction had 12 bases not matched to a gene; V was cut back by 4 bases and J by 10 bases. The V gene's germline CDR1 is SGHDT and CDR2 YYEEEE. The CDR3 length is 16 residues. The CDR3 DNA reads as TGTGCCAGCAGCCCCGCCGGGACAGGGAATTCCTCACCCCTCCACTTT. It encodes CASSPAGTGNSSPLHF.

J is TRBJ2-5 and V is TRBV7-2; D remains ambiguous. Trimming removed 6 bases from V and 0 bases from J, with 11 bases in between. This CDR3 is built from 14 residues. Per the germline V gene, CDR1 is SGHTA and CDR2 is FQGNSA. The CDR3 coding sequence is TGTGCCAGCAGGTCCGTTTCCTACCAAGAGACCCAGTACTTC. Translating gives CASRSVSYQETQYF.

This clone has just a few counts. The rearrangement uses TRBV5-6 and TRBJ1-4; D not resolved. CDR3 length equals 14 residues. V was shortened by 3 bases and J by 8 bases, with 14 bases between the two germline ends. From germline, CDR1 is SGHDT and CDR2 YYEEEE. The CDR3 is CASSSSFGWEKLFF. The DNA of the CDR3 is TGTGCCAGCAGCTCTTCGTTCGGGTGGGAAAAACTGTTTTTT.

The genes are TRBV30 and TRBJ2-2; D gene unclear. The CDR3 extends over 15 amino acids. Germline V gene sequence: CDR1 GTSNPN, CDR2 SVGIG (reference sequence). V lost 1 base and J lost 0, with 9 bases in between. The CDR3: CAWSGPPANTGELFF. In DNA form, the CDR3 reads TGTGCCTGGAGTGGGCCACCCGCGAACACCGGGGAGCTGTTTTTT.

DNA of the CDR3: TGTGCCAGCAGCTCAAGGGGATCGATAATGAACACTGAAGCTTTCTTT. Protein sequence: CASSSRGSIMNTEAFF. V gene TRBV7-8 combines with J gene TRBJ1-1, with TRBD1 as a possible D gene (5 bases). Trimming pared 4 bases from V and 0 bases from J, leaving 15 bases between. Germline V gene sequence: CDR1 SGHVS, CDR2 FQNEAQ. The CDR3 covers 16 residues.

The chain employs TRBV11-2 and TRBJ2-5; 16 bases are a match to TRBD2. Germline CDR1 SGHAT, CDR2 FQNNGV. The CDR3 is 16 amino acids. J lost 5 bases, V lost 5 bases, and 5 bases had no gene match. CDR3 amino acids: CASSRGLAGGGETQYF. In DNA form, the CDR3 reads TGTGCCAGCAGCCGGGGACTAGCGGGGGGGGGCGAGACCCAGTACTTC. The full variable domain, in which reference TRBV11-2 and TRBJ2-5 provide the parts outside the CDR3, is EAGVAQSPRYKIIEKRQSVAFWCNPISGHATLYWYQQILGQGPKLLIQFQNNGVVDDSQLPKDRFSAERLKGVDSTLKIQPAKLEDSAVYLCASSRGLAGGGETQYFGPGTRLLVL.